Each of the 3 T cell receptor beta chains below was sequenced from the same sample in a study of T cells after yellow fever vaccination. TCRdb ran MiXCR on the 5' RACE reads and lists one entry per CDR3 protein. Altogether roughly 94,000 distinct CDR3 sequences are present, roughly 9% being singletons, with the ten largest covering over 15%. The sequencing here drew on CD8+ T cells not binding an NS4B(214-222) dextramer, sorted from PBMCs, taken roughly 15 days after the first yellow fever vaccination. The receptors here all came from a young man who received the YFV17D yellow fever vaccine.

The table lists this clonotype with a few counts. The rearrangement uses TRBV7-9 and TRBJ2-7; a possible D gene is TRBD2 (6 bases). Trimming shortened V by 4 bases and J by 0 bases, and 13 bases separated the two germline ends. The CDR3 is 15 amino acids. Germline values: CDR1 SEHNR, CDR2 FQNEAQ (reference sequence). This CDR3 is CASSSKGGSSYEQYV. Here the CDR3 DNA reads TGTGCCAGCAGCTCGAAGGGAGGCAGCTCCTACGAGCAGTACGTC.

This clonotype was observed a handful of times. J is TRBJ2-5 and V is TRBV6-2 or TRBV6-3; D is unclear. Looked up from germline, CDR1 is MNHEY and CDR2 is SVGEGT. This CDR3 comprises 12 residues. V was trimmed by 5 bases and J by 3 bases, leaving 7 bases between them. CDR3 amino acids: CASSPQEETQYF. The CDR3 DNA is TGTGCCAGCAGTCCGCAGGAAGAGACCCAGTACTTC.

The V and J genes are TRBV29-1 and TRBJ1-2, with D hard to call. CDR1 SQVTM and CDR2 ANQGSEA come from the germline V gene. This CDR3 comprises 11 residues. The germline V and J ends were trimmed by 5 bases and 6 bases, with 10 bases remaining between them. This chain's CDR3 is CSVRGHHGYTF. Written as DNA, the CDR3 is TGCAGCGTTCGAGGGCACCATGGCTACACCTTC.